This TCR beta chain was retrieved from a study of blood T cell repertoires in COVID-19. Study context: The study drew acute and convalescent COVID-19 samples from the United States, Italy and Spain. The analysed material was cDNA or gDNA that came from T cells, B-cell-depleted T cells, or PBMCs.

TCRdb keeps only in-frame clones here, not all; method: immunoSEQ multiplex PCR. The sample holds 20,000 to 30,000 clones, around 92% seen once. Germline values: CDR1 LGHNA, CDR2 YSLEER. The CDR3 is made up of 19 amino acids. With V trimmed by 0 bases and J by 0 bases, 6 bases remained unmatched. Sequencing was carried out using peripheral blood. The receptor's source is a human donor in a cohort sampled during active COVID-19. The chain links TRBV4-3 to TRBJ2-7, with 15 bases fitting TRBD2. The CDR3 sequence: CASSQDQGLAGGRSYEQYF. In DNA, the CDR3 is TGCGCCAGCAGCCAAGATCAGGGACTAGCGGGGGGCCGCTCCTACGAGCAGTACTTC.